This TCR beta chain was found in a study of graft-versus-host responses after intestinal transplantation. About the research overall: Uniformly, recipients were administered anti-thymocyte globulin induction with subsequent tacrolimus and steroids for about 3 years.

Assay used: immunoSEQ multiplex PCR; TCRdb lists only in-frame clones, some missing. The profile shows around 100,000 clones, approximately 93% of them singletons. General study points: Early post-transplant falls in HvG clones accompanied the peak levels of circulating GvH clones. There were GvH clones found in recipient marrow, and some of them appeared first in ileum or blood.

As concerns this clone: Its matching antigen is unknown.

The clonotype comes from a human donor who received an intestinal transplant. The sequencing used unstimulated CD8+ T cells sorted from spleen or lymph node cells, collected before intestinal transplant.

The CDR3 coding sequence is TGTGCCAGCAGTTTAAGTAAGGGGTACTTCGGAAACACCATATATTTT. Its protein product is CASSLSKGYFGNTIYF. V is TRBV6-5 and J is TRBJ1-3, with a weak D call TRBD1 (5 bases). CDR1 and CDR2 (germline): MNHEY, SVGAGI. V dropped 4 bases and J dropped 4 bases, with 17 bases sitting between them. The CDR3 has 16 amino acids.